The T cell receptor (beta chain) under discussion was sequenced for a study of response to subunit inactivated influenza vaccine (dated by TCRdb to between 2018 and 2020). In terms of the full investigation: Deep quantitative T cell receptor repertoire profiling was used in the study to track responses to a trivalent subunit inactivated influenza vaccine.

The CDR3 starts with the cysteine, ends with the phenylalanine, and has 15 residues. The kept DNA is CDR3 alone, 45 bases in frame from the first base. Based on the germline V gene, the CDR1 and CDR2 sequences are MGHDK and SYGVNS. V sheds 3 bases and J sheds 0 bases, leaving 9 bases between their ends. This clonotype was counted between two and nine times. Its binding antigen is unknown. Per-base quality was not reported, and no clone a single base away is much larger than it. The method was RT-PCR. Reads for this sample came from an Illumina HiSeq 2500. TCRdb redid the processing of the public reads, applying fastp at Q25 and MiXCR, and retained in-frame beta chains. All rows with the same CDR3 protein become a single entry with the most common DNA and genes. Present in this sample are roughly 290,000 distinct CDR3 sequences, about a fifth of which were seen just once. Around 9.6% of the sample belongs to the ten largest clones.

What the work shows at the level of the full study, not this receptor alone: According to the authors, only a limited number of new T cells may be recruited by each seasonal influenza vaccination.

This clonotype was sampled from a man between 50 and 75 years old who received an inactivated influenza vaccine. Donor details come from another sample of the same person, matched by shared clones. The receptor chain draws on TRBV25-1 and TRBJ1-3; the D segment cannot be called with confidence. Sequencing used PBMCs from blood, obtained about 20 months after vaccination. The DNA sequence follows: TGTGCCAGCAGTGACAGCCTGGTCTCTGGAAACACCATATATTTT. This sequence encodes CASSDSLVSGNTIYF.